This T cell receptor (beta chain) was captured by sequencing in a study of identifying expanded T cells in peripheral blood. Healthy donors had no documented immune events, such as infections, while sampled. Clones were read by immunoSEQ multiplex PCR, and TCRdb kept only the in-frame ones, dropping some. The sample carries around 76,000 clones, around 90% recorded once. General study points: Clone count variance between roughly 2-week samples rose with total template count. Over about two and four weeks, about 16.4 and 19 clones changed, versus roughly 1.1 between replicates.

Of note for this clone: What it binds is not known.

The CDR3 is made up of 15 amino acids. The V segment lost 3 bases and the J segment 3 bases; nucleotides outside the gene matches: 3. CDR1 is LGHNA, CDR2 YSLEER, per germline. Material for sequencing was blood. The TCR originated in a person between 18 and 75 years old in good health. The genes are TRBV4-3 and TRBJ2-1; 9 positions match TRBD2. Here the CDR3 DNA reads TGCGCCAGCAGCCAGCTAGCGGGACGCTACAATGAGCAGTTCTTC. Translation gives CASSQLAGRYNEQFF.